The T cell receptor beta chain described here comes from a study of shared clonotypes between healthy human individuals. TCRdb's copy holds only in-frame clones and misses some; the assay was immunoSEQ multiplex PCR. The repertoire holds about 480,000 clones, with 75% to 85% as singletons. The sequencing sample was made of PBMCs. This clonotype was obtained from a middle-aged woman in good health. Some clones in this sample may be carry-over from other donors' samples.

The CDR3 protein is CSAIQGLNEQYF. The CDR3, as DNA: TGCAGCGCCATACAGGGGCTCAACGAGCAGTACTTC. The J gene is TRBJ2-5, the V gene TRBV29-1; TRBD1 matches 7 bases. Gene TRBJ2-7 matches the end of the DNA better, so the J call may be wrong. The CDR3 is 12 residues long. Germline CDR1 is SQVTM and CDR2 is ANQGSEA.